Presented here are 13 T cell receptor beta chains from one specimen sequenced in a study of response to subunit inactivated influenza vaccine. TCRdb reprocessed the RT-PCR reads via MiXCR and lists one record per CDR3 protein. In the table there are under 750,000 distinct CDR3 sequences, 12% of which are singletons. This specimen was PBMCs from blood, taken on the day of vaccination. The receptors here all came from a middle-aged man who received an inactivated influenza vaccine.

The J gene is TRBJ2-2, the V gene TRBV29-1, with no clear D. CDR1 and CDR2 from the germline V gene are SQVTM and ANQGSEA. The CDR3 has 13 residues. Trimming took off 4 bases at V and 4 bases at J, with 10 bases between the two ends. The CDR3 is CSVVAGPTGELFF. As DNA, the CDR3 is TGCAGCGTTGTAGCCGGGCCCACCGGGGAGCTGTTTTTT.

The chain carries TRBV20-1 and TRBJ1-1, with a possible D match to TRBD1 (5 bases). V was shortened by 0 bases and J by 7 bases, with 9 bases between the two germline ends. Germline CDR1 and CDR2: DFQATT and SNEGSKA (reference sequence). The CDR3 loop spans 12 amino acids. This CDR3 is CSARDGTFEAFF. The CDR3 coding sequence is TGCAGTGCTAGAGACGGGACCTTTGAAGCTTTCTTT.

The rearrangement joins TRBV5-1 to TRBJ2-1, with D possibly matching TRBD1 (6 bases). V lost 7 bases and J lost 4, with 12 bases in between. CDR3 length: 13 residues. Germline lookup yields CDR1 SGHRS and CDR2 YFSETQ. DNA for the CDR3: TGCGCCAGCGGCCGGGACACATACAATGAGCAGTTCTTC. Protein sequence: CASGRDTYNEQFF.

V usage is TRBV6-4 and J usage is TRBJ2-1; 8 nucleotides match TRBD2. Germline V gives CDR1 MRHNA, CDR2 SNTAGT. V was pared by 4 bases and J by 2 bases, with 4 bases of the junction left unmatched. CDR3 size: 15 residues. CDR3 DNA sequence: TGTGCCAGCAGTGCCGCGGGGGGCGCCTACAATGAGCAGTTCTTC. It specifies CASSAAGGAYNEQFF.

For this clonotype: The junction departs from germline at one end; a sequencing error may be responsible. This sequence joins TRBV11-1 and TRBJ2-3; D gene ambiguous. CDR1 is SGHAT and CDR2 is FQDESV in the germline V gene (reference sequence). The CDR3 covers 13 residues. The DNA for the CDR3 is TGTGCCTGCAGCTTGGGGAGCACAGATACGCAGTATTTT. This encodes CACSLGSTDTQYF. Complete variable domain (other parts from reference TRBV11-1 and TRBJ2-3): EAEVAQSPRYKITEKSQAVAFWCDPISGHATLYWYRQILGQGPELLVQFQDESVVDDSQLPKDRFSAERLKGVDSTLKIQPAELGDSAMYLCACSLGSTDTQYFGPGTRLTVL.

The rearrangement joins TRBV10-3 to TRBJ1-4; 7 nucleotides align to TRBD1. V was clipped by 2 bases and J by 6 bases; unmatched bases: 3. Germline-derived CDR1 and CDR2 are ENHRY and SYGVKD. The CDR3 is 14 amino acids. CDR3: CAISEGQADEKLFF. CDR3 DNA: TGTGCCATCAGTGAGGGACAGGCCGATGAAAAACTGTTTTTT.

The chain has TRBV11-2 and TRBJ2-6; the match to TRBD2 covers 8 bases. Losses at the gene ends were 0 bases for V and 3 bases for J; bases not matched to a gene: 4. Germline assignment: CDR1 SGHAT and CDR2 FQNNGV. This CDR3 has 17 amino acids. The CDR3 reads CASSLDRGGFGANVLTF. For the CDR3, the DNA is TGTGCCAGCAGCTTAGATCGGGGGGGGTTTGGGGCCAACGTCCTGACTTTC. Complete variable domain (other parts from reference TRBV11-2 and TRBJ2-6): EAGVAQSPRYKIIEKRQSVAFWCNPISGHATLYWYQQILGQGPKLLIQFQNNGVVDDSQLPKDRFSAERLKGVDSTLKIQPAKLEDSAVYLCASSLDRGGFGANVLTFGAGSRLTVL.

V is TRBV4-1 and J is TRBJ2-1; TRBD1 might be the D (6 bases). CDR1 and CDR2 (germline): MGHRA, YSYEKL. V lost 0 bases and J lost 13, with 22 bases in between. CDR3 length equals 16 residues. CDR3 region: CASSQDSPGAKTGQFF. The CDR3 bases are TGCGCCAGCAGCCAAGATAGCCCAGGGGCGAAGACGGGCCAGTTCTTC.

This clonotype has only a few counts. V and J are TRBV20-1 and TRBJ2-5, with D possibly TRBD2 on 6 matching bases. CDR1 is DFQATT and CDR2 is SNEGSKA in the germline V gene (reference sequence). V shed 3 bases and J shed 2 bases, with 16 bases lying between them. The CDR3 contains 15 residues. CDR3 protein: CSARKIGGDQETQYF. Written as DNA, the CDR3 is TGCAGTGCTAGGAAGATTGGCGGGGATCAAGAGACCCAGTACTTC.

This clonotype came up many times. J is TRBJ2-4 and V is TRBV28, with 9 bases identical to TRBD2. The V segment lost 6 bases and the J segment 9 bases; nucleotides outside the gene matches: 15. The CDR3 has 16 amino acids. The V gene's germline CDR1 is MDHEN and CDR2 SYDVKM. CDR3 coding DNA: TGTGCCAGCAGATCGCCGTCTAGCGGGGAGGGTTTCATTCAGTACTTC. Translation gives CASRSPSSGEGFIQYF.

This clonotype was seen repeatedly, ten times or more. V is TRBV7-3 and J is TRBJ2-1; D is unclear. Germline values: CDR1 SGHTA, CDR2 FQGTGA. The V gene lost 5 bases and the J gene lost 4 bases, with 12 bases spanning the gap. CDR3 length: 14 amino acids. Here the CDR3 DNA reads TGTGCCAGCAGCATCTCTGGACGGTACAATGAGCAGTTCTTC. Amino acids: CASSISGRYNEQFF.

This clonotype was counted a few times. V is TRBV11-2 and J is TRBJ2-2; 11 bases agree with TRBD2. The V gene end was trimmed by 0 bases and the J gene end by 8 bases; junction bases not matched to a gene: 11. Looked up from germline, CDR1 is SGHAT and CDR2 is FQNNGV. The CDR3 length is 18 residues. The CDR3 DNA reads as TGTGCCAGCAGCTTAGATCTCGTACTAGCGGGAGTCGGTGGGGAGCTGTTTTTT. It translates to CASSLDLVLAGVGGELFF.

The J gene is TRBJ2-5, the V gene TRBV6-5, with D perhaps TRBD2 (6 bases). Germline V gene data show CDR1 as MNHEY and CDR2 as SVGAGI. The V end was cut by 4 bases, the J end by 5 bases, with 17 bases between. The CDR3 is 15 residues long. The CDR3 is CASSSGDIRAETQYF. In DNA, the CDR3 is TGTGCCAGCAGTTCGGGGGATATCCGCGCGGAGACCCAGTACTTC.